The entry that follows covers one T cell receptor beta chain sequence. The entry originates in a study of cytomegalovirus exposure and HLA in healthy donors. Overall study: The study placed about 81% of its approximately 400 genotyped donors in the Caucasian-associated ancestry cluster.

This PCR relied on a set of 60 Vbeta primers and 13 Jbeta primers. The protocol was immunoSEQ multiplex PCR, while the TCRdb copy is restricted to in-frame clones and leaves out a portion. The sample shows some 180,000 clones, about four fifths of them seen only once. The trim removed 5 bases at V and 3 bases at J, leaving 4 bases unmatched. Per germline, CDR1 SEHNR and CDR2 FQNEAQ (reference sequence). CDR3 length: 15 residues. The source material was PBMCs. This sequence originates from a young woman in good health and CMV-seronegative. The chain joins TRBV7-9 to TRBJ1-2, with 12 bases that match TRBD1. The CDR3 here is CASSGDRGRDYGYTF. The CDR3 nucleotides are TGTGCCAGCAGCGGGGACAGGGGGCGCGACTATGGCTACACCTTC.